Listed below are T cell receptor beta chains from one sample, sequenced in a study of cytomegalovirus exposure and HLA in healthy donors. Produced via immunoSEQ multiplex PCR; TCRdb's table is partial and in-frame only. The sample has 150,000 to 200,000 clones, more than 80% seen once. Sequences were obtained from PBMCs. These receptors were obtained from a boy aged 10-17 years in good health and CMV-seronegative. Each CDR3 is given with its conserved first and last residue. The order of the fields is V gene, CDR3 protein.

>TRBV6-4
CASSDSFGDRDAQYF
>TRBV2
CASRDRGRNEQFF
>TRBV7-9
CASSLQETYGYAF
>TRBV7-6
CASSLMWGAEAFF
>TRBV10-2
CASSEFGTGGAYEQYF
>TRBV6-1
CASSERDSGSRNEQYF
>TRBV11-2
CASSDEWTLDTIYF
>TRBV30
CAWTAGMLAFF
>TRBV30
CAWSRTRSGRGF
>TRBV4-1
CASSQTGQGSKNIQYF
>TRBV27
CASSLYGGLAGVFRQYF
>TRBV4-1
CASSQDPGQGGDTEAFF
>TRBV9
CASSVSTGELFF
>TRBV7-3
CASSLHGGSNTEAFF
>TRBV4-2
CASSPHLRTGEYNEQFF
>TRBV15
CATSRGRLGQGNNEQFF
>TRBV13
CASSRRGAGGSYEQYF
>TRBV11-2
CASRGTGVFGEQYF
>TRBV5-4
CASSHYREQETQYF
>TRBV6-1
CASSEVPGAAYNEQFF
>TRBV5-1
CASSVRDRGLYEQYF
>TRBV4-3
CASSRGVNTEAFF
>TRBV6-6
CASSYHSGSGETQYF
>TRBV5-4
CASSLGQGVGAEAFF
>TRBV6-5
CASSPLGQGNTIYF
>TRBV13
CASSLDREGAFF
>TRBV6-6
CASSYDRRPQETQYF
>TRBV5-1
CASSPGQGLGYGYTF
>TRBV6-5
CASSYLPDRAGELFF